The sequence of this TCR beta chain was determined in a study of shared clonotypes between healthy human individuals. The study's findings and limits: Among the subsets, naive ones generally showed larger estimated richness than memory ones.

Trimming at V came to 3 bases and at J to 5 bases, leaving 5 bases not matched to a gene. The CDR3 is 14 amino acids. CDR1 LNHDA and CDR2 SQIVND come from the germline V gene (reference sequence). As for this clone: The antigen remains unidentified.

CD8 memory merged CD45RO+ with CCR7-negative CD45RA+ TemRA cells. Every subset had its genomic DNA shared out evenly among several immunoSEQ plates. Profiling relied on immunoSEQ multiplex PCR, and the TCRdb table lists in-frame clones only, not all of them. This table holds around 690,000 clones, 90% found once. Source material: memory CD8+ T cells from PBMCs. Subset indicated: CD45RO+ cells pooled with CCR7-negative TemRA cells. This chain joins TRBV19 and TRBJ2-5, with TRBD2 matching 8 bases. This clonotype originated in a man aged 18 to 30 in good health. Some clones in this sample may be carry-over from other donors' samples. CDR3 sequence reads: CASSISLAGETQYF. CDR3 nucleotide sequence: TGTGCCAGTAGTATCTCGCTAGCGGGCGAGACCCAGTACTTC.